This T cell receptor (beta chain) was captured by sequencing in a study of blood T cell repertoires in COVID-19. For the study at large: Acute-phase and convalescent COVID-19 samples originated in the United States, Italy and Spain.

The V segment lost 2 bases and the J segment 2 bases; nucleotides outside the gene matches: 3. The CDR3 covers 16 residues. The germline V gene has CDR1 SGHNT and CDR2 YYREEE (reference sequence). Data came from immunoSEQ multiplex PCR; TCRdb stores just in-frame clones and leaves some out. Of 100,000 to 150,000 clones detected, approximately 83% appear once; the ten largest clones hold 6.6%. The chain recombines TRBV5-4 with TRBJ2-3, with TRBD2 identical over 12 bases. This receptor was obtained from a man older than 75 with active or convalescent COVID-19. The sequenced material came from peripheral blood. For the CDR3, the DNA is TGTGCCAGCAGCTTCCGACTAGCGGGAGACACAGATACGCAGTATTTT. It codes for CASSFRLAGDTDTQYF.